This TCR beta chain was retrieved from a study of T cells in Graves' hyperthyroidism and ophthalmopathy. Study at large: Blood from the periphery was taken at initial diagnosis, before any treatment.

V dropped 0 bases and J dropped 10; count of bases not matched to a gene: 1. Germline V gives CDR1 SGHTA, CDR2 FQGNSA. This CDR3 region has 14 residues. Study-level findings and limits: In validation, the model predicted ophthalmopathy. These predictions came a median about 6.5 months before onset.

For this clonotype: Its antigen is unknown.

TCR beta CDR3 regions were amplified from RNA. First-round RT-PCR of the TCR CDR3 relied on the HTBI primer set. One entry per CDR3 protein results from TCRdb running MiXCR on the multiplex PCR reads. The sample records about 500,000 distinct CDR3 sequences, about 16% being singletons. V is TRBV7-2 and J is TRBJ2-1; 12 bases match TRBD2. The clonotype originates from a woman under 40 with Graves' ophthalmopathy. The sequencing sample was made of blood. DNA of the CDR3: TGTGCCAGCAGCTTAGCCGGACTAGCGGGAGAGCAGTTCTTC. Encoded protein: CASSLAGLAGEQFF.